This TCR beta chain was identified in a study of regulatory T cells in long-lasting Graves disease. Study information: The definition of persistent Graves' disease was over 5 years of antithyroid drugs with positive TSH receptor antibodies.

Time point of the sample: persistent/refractory GD, antithyroid drugs over 5 years with positive TRAb. The TCR library was made from RNA that had been extracted from PBMCs in TRIzol. Both iRepertoire HTBI primers and Arm-PCR of CDR3 regions were used to build the TCR beta libraries. Study processing details: Identification of gene segments yielded 60 to 80 TRBV and 14 to 15 TRBJ across samples. TCRdb redid the calling of the multiplex PCR reads with MiXCR, one entry per CDR3 protein. The V and J calls here are based on TCRdb, not the publication. Of 650,000 to 850,000 distinct CDR3 sequences listed, about 30% were seen once; the top ten hold roughly 46%. General study results and limits: Patients with persistent disease shared fewer than 3,500 public clonotypes, outpacing the 966 shared by new patients.

Concerning this clonotype: As yet, its antigen is unknown.

The specimen was peripheral blood mononuclear cells (PBMCs), collected when the disease was refractory, from a patient treated with antithyroid drugs. This TCR came from a female donor with Graves disease.

CDR3 loop: CASSTDRRSTEAFF. The CDR3, as DNA: TGTGCCAGCTCAACCGACAGGAGAAGCACTGAAGCTTTCTTT. The chain uses TRBV18 and TRBJ1-1, with D possibly being TRBD1 (6 bases). The germline gives CDR1 KGHSH, CDR2 LQKENI. V was clipped by 5 bases and J by 4 bases, with 14 bases between them. This CDR3 is 14 amino acids long.